Listed below are T cell receptor beta chains from one sample, sequenced in a study of T cell responses to AZD1222 COVID-19 vaccine. TCRdb keeps only in-frame clones here, not all; method: immunoSEQ multiplex PCR. The sample shows about 140,000 clones, 84% of them seen only once. Sequenced here: peripheral blood, sampled on day 0 of AZD1222 vaccination. These receptors originate from an adult in good health. CDR3s include the opening cysteine and the closing phenylalanine or tryptophan. D genes are given only for firm matches.

TRBJ1-1	.	TRBV7-9	CASSFVGQFVSEAFF
TRBJ2-2	.	TRBV7-7	CASSLGSGNTGELFF
TRBJ1-4	.	TRBV28	CASSSSNRREKLFF
TRBJ1-2	TRBD1	TRBV9	CASSVGEDRGLANYGYTF
TRBJ1-3	.	TRBV9	CASSTRDFTGNTIYF
TRBJ1-1	.	TRBV11-2	CASSVERGGSTEAFF
TRBJ1-2	.	TRBV9	CASSPNLGGF
TRBJ2-6	.	TRBV15	CATSRQRGSGANVLTF
TRBJ1-2	.	TRBV20-1	CSAKSYPGYTF
TRBJ2-6	.	TRBV2	CASILSGANVLTF
TRBJ1-2	TRBD1	TRBV6-6	CASSGTAYGYTF
TRBJ2-7	TRBD2	TRBV7-3	CASSPLGLAGDEQYF
TRBJ1-6	.	TRBV15	CATSRVGPSSYNSPLHF
TRBJ1-4	.	TRBV28	CASSGVGEKLFF
TRBJ2-7	.	TRBV6-6	CASSPTRTSTGEQYF
TRBJ1-2	.	TRBV28	CATGEGGYGYTF
TRBJ1-2	.	TRBV30	CAWSGTNQGGYTF
TRBJ2-1	TRBD1	TRBV20-1	CSGQGINEQFF
TRBJ2-5	.	TRBV18	CASSPQRANQETQYF
TRBJ1-5	.	TRBV20-1	CSASKGIGPNQPQHF
TRBJ1-3	.	TRBV2	CASRGGALSSGNTIYF
TRBJ2-2	.	TRBV24-1	CATSDLPASNTGELFF
TRBJ2-7	.	TRBV6-5	CASSRGGGYEQYF
TRBJ1-2	.	TRBV30	CAWRAAAGAGGYTF
TRBJ1-1	TRBD1	TRBV11-2	CASRSGQGKTEAFF
TRBJ1-1	.	TRBV23-1	CASSPPQSDEDTNTEAFF
TRBJ2-3	TRBD2	TRBV19	CASRTSGGTTDTQYF
TRBJ2-3	TRBD2	TRBV4-1	CASSQLGLHVDTQYF
TRBJ1-5	.	TRBV19	CASSIPVGLFQPQHF
TRBJ2-7	TRBD1	TRBV5-4	CASRNLDRAPYEQYF
TRBJ1-5	.	TRBV28	CASSSTDNSNQPQHF
TRBJ2-5	TRBD1	TRBV28	CASSDNRGPKTQYF
TRBJ2-5	.	TRBV19	CASSPRDFFGSETQYF
TRBJ1-3	.	TRBV27	CASSLQFSGNTIYF
TRBJ2-1	.	TRBV6-5	CASSSLLIGGEQFF
TRBJ2-1	.	TRBV5-1	CASSLKAGAYNEQFF
TRBJ2-7	TRBD1	TRBV5-4	CASSGGTGLSYEQYF
TRBJ2-2	.	TRBV5-5	CASRLEPSSGELFF
TRBJ2-1	TRBD1	TRBV5-6	CASSSTGVWEADNNEQFF
TRBJ2-6	TRBD1	TRBV30	CAFPGGGANVLTF
TRBJ1-1	TRBD1	TRBV5-1	CASSLGTGVMNTEAFF
TRBJ1-5	.	TRBV28	CASTNGGTGTARISNQPQHF
TRBJ2-3	.	TRBV4-1	CASSQIDGTDTQYF
TRBJ1-1	.	TRBV5-1	CASNVGVTNTEAFF
TRBJ1-1	.	TRBV28	CASSLSPGFMNTEAFF
TRBJ1-5	.	TRBV28	CASSPAGKSNQPQHF
TRBJ1-6	.	TRBV11-2	CASSLENILQSPLHF
TRBJ1-2	.	TRBV28	CASSLWEKSGYTF
TRBJ2-7	.	TRBV6-5	CASSYEKAGSYEQYF